This T cell receptor (beta chain) was retrieved from a study of blood T cell repertoires in COVID-19. As for the study in general: The analysed material was cDNA or gDNA that came from T cells, B-cell-depleted T cells, or PBMCs.

Produced via immunoSEQ multiplex PCR; TCRdb's table is partial and in-frame only. The sample yields 200,000 to 250,000 clones, more than 75% seen once. Sequenced input: peripheral blood. The receptor's source is a man between 45 and 60 years old who had recovered from COVID-19.

CDR3 region: CAISESSSAANTEAFF. CDR3 nucleotides: TGTGCCATCAGTGAGTCGAGCAGCGCGGCGAACACTGAAGCTTTCTTT. The chain employs TRBV10-3 and TRBJ1-1; the D is unclear. Germline values: CDR1 ENHRY, CDR2 SYGVKD. This CDR3 contains 16 residues. V was cut by 0 bases and J by 1 base, with 12 bases left in between.